A selection of T cell receptor beta chains follows, all from one sample in a study of CXCR3-negative and CXCR3-positive naive CD8 T cells. TCRdb re-called the 5' RACE reads and catalogs CDR3 proteins one per entry, DNA excluded. The table for this sample gives under 110,000 distinct CDR3 sequences. The specimen was naive CXCR3+ CD8+ T cells from blood. Receptors originate from a human donor in good health. Some clones in this sample may be carry-over from other donors' samples. The CDR3 runs from the conserved cysteine through the conserved F or W.

j_gene: TRBJ2-3; v_gene: TRBV5-1; CDR3aa: CASSLGAGGAPDTEYF
j_gene: TRBJ1-1; v_gene: TRBV20-1; CDR3aa: CSARVLSPVNTEAFF
j_gene: TRBJ1-3; v_gene: TRBV14; CDR3aa: CASSQDGTSGNTIYF
j_gene: TRBJ2-5; v_gene: TRBV4-2; CDR3aa: CASSHGPADSQETQYF
j_gene: TRBJ2-7; v_gene: TRBV5-6; CDR3aa: CASSSPGTGGQSSYEQYF
j_gene: TRBJ2-3; v_gene: TRBV10-3; CDR3aa: CAIRGLAGGDTDTQYF
j_gene: TRBJ2-7; v_gene: TRBV7-9; CDR3aa: CASSQLAGTTYEQYF
j_gene: TRBJ2-7; v_gene: TRBV5-1; CDR3aa: CASSFETTYEQYF
j_gene: TRBJ1-2; v_gene: TRBV29-1; CDR3aa: CSVGTGGPHGYTF
j_gene: TRBJ2-2; v_gene: TRBV6-6; CDR3aa: CASSYTTSGGAAGELFF
j_gene: TRBJ2-1; v_gene: TRBV12-3/TRBV12-4; CDR3aa: CASSTDGPYNEQFF
j_gene: TRBJ2-5; v_gene: TRBV6-5; CDR3aa: CASSSDMGAGETQYF
j_gene: TRBJ2-1; v_gene: TRBV29-1; CDR3aa: CSVETGMGLEPTEVDEQFF
j_gene: TRBJ2-2; v_gene: TRBV4-3; CDR3aa: CASSQDFRAPELFF
j_gene: TRBJ2-1; v_gene: TRBV12-3/TRBV12-4; CDR3aa: CASSLATSGVRGREFF
j_gene: TRBJ2-7; v_gene: TRBV11-2; CDR3aa: CASSLGQATAYEQYF
j_gene: TRBJ1-1; v_gene: TRBV19; CDR3aa: CASSQSLGVMVNTEAFF
j_gene: TRBJ2-7; v_gene: TRBV7-2; CDR3aa: CASSLERSFPTYEQYF
j_gene: TRBJ2-7; v_gene: TRBV5-1; CDR3aa: CASSSQQGVPGYEQYF
j_gene: TRBJ1-2; v_gene: TRBV28; CDR3aa: CASSPRGLIAYGYTF
j_gene: TRBJ2-3; v_gene: TRBV24-1; CDR3aa: CATSETGEADTQYF
j_gene: TRBJ2-1; v_gene: TRBV28; CDR3aa: CASSPLAGEIRGGEQFF